This TCR beta chain was sequenced for a study of blood T cell repertoires in COVID-19. The wider study: Spain, Italy and the United States supplied samples that represented acute and convalescent COVID-19.

Enrolled through a virtual design, the participants were between roughly 18 and 100 years of age and came from some 26 US areas. Recovered participants had two consecutive negative NP/OP PCR tests, healthcare professional clearance, or symptom resolution. This clone was found a few times. The CDR3 sequence is 13 residues long. V shed 7 bases and J 3 bases; nucleotides not matched to a gene: 5. Germline loops: CDR1 SNHLY, CDR2 FYNNEI. Method: immunoSEQ multiplex PCR; TCRdb's copy keeps in-frame clones and lacks some. The table has 300,000 or so clones, more than 75% seen once. Material for sequencing was PBMCs or T cells enriched from blood (not recorded which). V and J are TRBV2 and TRBJ1-1; 7 bases match TRBD1. This TCR was recovered from a man aged 55-75 years who had recovered from COVID-19. This chain's CDR3 is CASKGAWDTEAFF. The CDR3 nucleotides read TGTGCCAGCAAGGGGGCTTGGGACACTGAAGCTTTCTTT.